This note documents a single TCR beta chain sequence. The antigen is unknown. The sample originates from a study of shared clonotypes between healthy human individuals. The genomic DNA of each subset was split evenly across several immunoSEQ plates. The repertoire was sequenced with immunoSEQ multiplex PCR; TCRdb's copy has only in-frame clones and lacks some. In the table there are approximately 1,500,000 clones, approximately 98% of which are singletons. Whole-study findings and limits: Clonotype sharing across several donors was observed for about 4.8% of naive CD4 clonotypes. Few donors limited the genetic and exposure-history diversity represented.

The V gene lost 5 bases and the J gene lost 0 bases, with 23 bases spanning the gap. The CDR3 runs 17 residues. Germline V gene data show CDR1 as GTSNPN and CDR2 as SVGIG (reference sequence). The sequenced sample consisted of naive CD4+ T cells sorted from blood. Subset defined: CD45RA+ positively selected. The clonotype originates from a man aged 30 to 45 in good health. The chain recombines TRBV30 with TRBJ2-7, with D possibly TRBD2 on 6 matching bases. CDR3 region: CAWDAGRTSPFSYEQYF. The CDR3 DNA follows: TGTGCCTGGGATGCGGGGAGGACATCGCCTTTCTCCTACGAGCAGTACTTC.